The clone carrying this T cell receptor (beta chain) was picked up one time. The antigen is unknown. The data were obtained in a study of cytomegalovirus exposure and HLA in healthy donors. The CDR3 has 17 amino acids. The trim removed 5 bases at V and 4 bases at J, leaving 12 bases unmatched. Germline CDR1 is LNHDA and CDR2 is SQIVND (reference sequence). General study findings and limits: Some TCR beta chains (164 of them) were listed as cytomegalovirus-associated.

Method: immunoSEQ multiplex PCR; TCRdb's copy keeps in-frame clones and lacks some. The table has 130,000 to 150,000 clones, 70% to 90% seen once. What was sequenced was PBMCs. The chain uses TRBV19 and TRBJ2-2; 8 positions agree with TRBD2. The clonotype comes from a man aged 18 to 30 in good health and CMV-seronegative. The CDR3: CASSLEGSGARTGELFF. In nucleotides, the CDR3 is TGTGCCAGTAGTTTGGAGGGTAGCGGGGCCCGCACCGGGGAGCTGTTTTTT.